This T cell receptor (beta chain) was captured in a study of shared clonotypes between healthy human individuals. Study-wide context: Per donor, three plates held CD4 naive cells, three held CD4 memory, two held CD8 naive and one held CD8 memory.

Whole-study findings and limits: Rarefaction gave evidence that sorted-subset sequencing remained incomplete despite large depth. Read depth was anticipated to influence clonotype sharing among donors.

The repertoire was sequenced with immunoSEQ multiplex PCR; TCRdb's copy has only in-frame clones and lacks some. The data contain about 2 million clones, around 96% of them singletons. Of note for this clone: The target antigen is unknown.

Germline assignment: CDR1 SGDLS and CDR2 YYNGEE. The CDR3 covers 14 residues. V shed 7 bases and J shed 0 bases, with 12 bases lying between them. Positively selected for CCR7, the CD45RO-negative cells used as naive CD8 cells excluded terminally differentiated effector memory CD45RA+ cells. Recent vaccinations or acute infections were absent in the healthy HIV-negative adult donors. The TCR was taken from a man aged 18 to 29 in good health. Sample: naive CD8+ T cells sorted from blood. This rearrangement joins TRBV9 to TRBJ2-3; possibly TRBD1 or TRBD2 for D (6 bases each). The CDR3 sequence: CASSGAFSTDTQYF. CDR3 coding DNA: TGTGCCAGCTCGGGGGCCTTTAGCACAGATACGCAGTATTTT.